This T cell receptor (beta chain) stems from a study of T cells in women clearing cervical HPV infection. About the study: Blood came at first lesion visit for cases, post-clearance for controls. The study's findings and limits: CIN3+ cases had significantly higher TCR richness than controls; evenness did not differ.

HPV was found by MY09/MY11 PCR and dot-blot genotyping. The CDR3 sequence is 16 residues long. Trimming at V came to 7 bases and at J to 2 bases, leaving 7 bases not matched to a gene. Per the germline V gene, CDR1 is MDHEN and CDR2 is SYDVKM. immunoSEQ multiplex PCR used an average of roughly 1,300 ng genomic DNA. Profiled with immunoSEQ multiplex PCR; TCRdb holds only in-frame clones, not every one. The sample totals tens of thousands of clones. Regarding this clone: Its antigen is unidentified. The CDR3 goes on 3 residues after the read ends, and that part is filled in from the germline J gene.

The sample consisted of blood buffy coat. The V and J genes are TRBV28 and TRBJ2-6; 8 bases align to TRBD1. The TCR sequence derives from a woman aged 18-70 years with a cervical HPV16 infection that either progressed to CIN3+ or cleared (not recorded which). The CDR3 DNA, read in part, is TGTGCCAGCACTGGCAGGGGGCTACCTGGGGCCAACGTC. Translation: CASTGRGLPGANV. The full CDR3 is CASTGRGLPGANVLTF.